This T cell receptor (beta chain) was identified during a study of cytomegalovirus exposure and HLA in healthy donors. Vbeta (60) and Jbeta (13) primers were used in the PCR. TCRdb keeps only in-frame clones here, not all; method: immunoSEQ multiplex PCR. This sample has some 130,000 clones, with more than 70% found just once. There were likely unrecorded immune exposures, though donors were nominally healthy when sampled. To note about this clone: The antigen remains undetermined.

Study observations and caveats: Rarity marked most TCR sequences, yet some public TCRs occurred in many donors. Sequencing likely produced, as an artifact, a cluster of highly shared sequence variants.

The material sequenced was PBMCs. This TCR derives from a man between 45 and 60 years old in good health and CMV-seropositive.

The CDR3 region is CASSMTGHTEAFF. As DNA, the CDR3 is TGTGCCAGTAGTATGACAGGCCACACTGAAGCTTTCTTT. The chain combines TRBV19 with TRBJ1-1; possible D gene TRBD1, 6 bases. Trimming removed 3 bases at V and 3 bases at J, with 8 bases between. Germline V gene lookup returns CDR1 LNHDA and CDR2 SQIVND (reference sequence). The CDR3 length is 13 residues. The variable domain in full, with the rest retrieved from reference TRBV19 and TRBJ1-1, is DGGITQSPKYLFRKEGQNVTLSCEQNLNHDAMYWYRQDPGQGLRLIYYSQIVNDFQKGDIAEGYSVSREKKESFPLTVTSAQKNPTAFYLCASSMTGHTEAFFGQGTRLTVV.